This record covers a single T cell receptor beta chain. Its specificity is unknown. The CDR3 is made up of 12 amino acids. Trimming took 0 bases from V and 6 from J, leaving 6 bases between them. Germline CDR1 SEHNR, CDR2 FQNEAQ (reference sequence). CDR3 and TCR beta VDJ profiling relied on a genomic DNA template. TCRdb reanalysed the reads using MiXCR and keeps one entry per CDR3 protein. The sample carries under 200,000 distinct CDR3 sequences, roughly 48% recorded once. The sample originates from a study of CD8+CD57+ T cells in acquired aplastic anemia. Study details: An average of approximately 3.4 ug of DNA was obtained from sorted CD4+ and CD8+ cells.

The sequenced patients had an expansion of CD8+CD57+ cells seen by flow cytometry. At blood sampling, none of the patients had yet received therapy. Whole-study findings and limits: In common between the patients and the controls were twenty-nine CD8+ CDR3 sequences.

This sequence was found in a human donor with aplastic anemia. J is TRBJ2-7 and V is TRBV7-9, with D uncertain. Specimen: sorted CD4+, CD8+, or CD8+CD57+ T cells (not recorded which) from PBMCs. CDR3: CASSLAQSEQYF. In nucleotides, the CDR3 is TGTGCCAGCAGCTTAGCGCAATCCGAGCAGTACTTC.